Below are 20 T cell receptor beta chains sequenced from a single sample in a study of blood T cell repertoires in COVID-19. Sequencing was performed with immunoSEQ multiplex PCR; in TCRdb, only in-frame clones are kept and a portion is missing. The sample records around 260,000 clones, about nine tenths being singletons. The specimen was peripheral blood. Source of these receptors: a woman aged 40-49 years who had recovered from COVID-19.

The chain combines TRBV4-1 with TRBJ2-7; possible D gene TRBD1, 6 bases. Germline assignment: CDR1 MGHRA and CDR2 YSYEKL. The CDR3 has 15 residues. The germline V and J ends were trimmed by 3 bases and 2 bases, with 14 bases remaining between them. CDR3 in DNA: TGCGCCAGCAGCCAGACCACAGGGCTCCCCTACGAGCAGTACTTC. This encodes CASSQTTGLPYEQYF.

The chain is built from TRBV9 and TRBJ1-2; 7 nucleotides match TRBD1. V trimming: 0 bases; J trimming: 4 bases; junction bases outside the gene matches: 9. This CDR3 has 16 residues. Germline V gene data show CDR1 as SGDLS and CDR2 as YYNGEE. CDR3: CASSVVGDSESYGYTF. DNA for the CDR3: TGTGCCAGCAGCGTAGTCGGGGACAGCGAGTCCTATGGCTACACCTTC.

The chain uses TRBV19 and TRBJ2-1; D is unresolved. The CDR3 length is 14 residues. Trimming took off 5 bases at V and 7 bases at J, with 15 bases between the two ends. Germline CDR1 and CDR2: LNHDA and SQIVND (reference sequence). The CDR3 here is CASSLSLSRNEQFF. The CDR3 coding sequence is TGTGCCAGTAGTCTATCATTGTCTCGGAATGAGCAGTTCTTC.

CDR3 amino acids: CASRPDRVGNTGELFF. As DNA, the CDR3 is TGTGCCAGCCGACCCGACAGGGTCGGGAACACCGGGGAGCTGTTTTTT. The chain is built from TRBV27 and TRBJ2-2, with 7 bases that match TRBD1. CDR3 length equals 16 residues. The germline V gene has CDR1 MNHEY and CDR2 SMNVEV (reference sequence). V dropped 8 bases and J dropped 1; count of bases not matched to a gene: 10.

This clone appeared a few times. This CDR3 reads CASSKHDTGELFF. The CDR3 DNA is TGTGCCAGTAGTAAACATGACACCGGGGAGCTGTTTTTT. The rearrangement links TRBV19 to TRBJ2-2, with D hard to call. CDR3 length: 13 residues. Germline CDR1 and CDR2: LNHDA and SQIVND (reference sequence). The ends were cut back, 4 bases at V and 3 bases at J, with 6 bases in the middle.

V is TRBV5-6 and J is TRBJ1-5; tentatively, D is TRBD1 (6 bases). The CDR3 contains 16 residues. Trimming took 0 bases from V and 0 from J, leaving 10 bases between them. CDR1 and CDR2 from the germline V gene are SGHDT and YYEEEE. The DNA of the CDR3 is TGTGCCAGCAGCTTGGCGGTGGGGGCTAGCAATCAGCCCCAGCATTTT. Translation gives CASSLAVGASNQPQHF.

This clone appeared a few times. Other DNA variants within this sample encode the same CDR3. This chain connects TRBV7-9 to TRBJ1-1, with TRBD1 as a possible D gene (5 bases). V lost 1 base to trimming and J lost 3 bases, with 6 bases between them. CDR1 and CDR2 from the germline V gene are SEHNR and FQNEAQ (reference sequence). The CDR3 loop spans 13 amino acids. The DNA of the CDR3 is TGTGCCAGCAGCTTAGAAGGGGACACTGAAGCTTTCTTT. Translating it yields CASSLEGDTEAFF.

In nucleotides, the CDR3 is TGTGCCAGTTCCCAGACTAGCGGGAAAACAGATACGCAGTATTTT. Translating it yields CASSQTSGKTDTQYF. The rearrangement links TRBV19 to TRBJ2-3, with 11 bases aligning to TRBD2. This CDR3 is 15 amino acids long. The trim removed 8 bases at V and 3 bases at J, leaving 7 bases unmatched. Germline V gene data show CDR1 as LNHDA and CDR2 as SQIVND (reference sequence).

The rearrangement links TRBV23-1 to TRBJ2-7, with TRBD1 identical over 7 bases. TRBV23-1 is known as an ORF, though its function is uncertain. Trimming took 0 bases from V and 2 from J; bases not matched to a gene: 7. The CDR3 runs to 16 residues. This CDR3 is CASSQSGTDSPYEQYF. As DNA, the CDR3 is TGCGCCAGCAGTCAATCGGGGACAGACTCCCCCTACGAGCAGTACTTC.

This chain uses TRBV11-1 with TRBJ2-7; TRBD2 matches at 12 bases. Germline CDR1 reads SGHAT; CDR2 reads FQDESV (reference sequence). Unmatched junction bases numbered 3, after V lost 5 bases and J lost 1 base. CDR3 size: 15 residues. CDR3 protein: CASSTTSGSSYEQYF. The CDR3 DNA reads TGTGCCAGCAGCACGACTAGCGGGAGTTCCTACGAGCAGTACTTC. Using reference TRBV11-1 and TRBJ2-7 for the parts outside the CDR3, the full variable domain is EAEVAQSPRYKITEKSQAVAFWCDPISGHATLYWYRQILGQGPELLVQFQDESVVDDSQLPKDRFSAERLKGVDSTLKIQPAELGDSAMYLCASSTTSGSSYEQYFGPGTRLTVT.

This chain's CDR3 is CASSPGHYEQYF. CDR3 nucleotides: TGTGCCAGCAGCCCGGGACACTACGAGCAGTACTTC. The rearrangement uses TRBV7-9 and TRBJ2-7, with D possibly TRBD1 on 6 matching bases. The CDR3 is 12 amino acids. CDR1 is SEHNR, CDR2 FQNEAQ, per germline (reference sequence). V lost 5 bases and J 3 bases, leaving 8 bases between the germline ends. The full variable domain, its missing parts supplied by reference TRBV7-9 and TRBJ2-7, is DTGVSQNPRHKITKRGQNVTFRCDPISEHNRLYWYRQTLGQGPEFLTYFQNEAQLEKSRLLSDRFSAERPKGSFSTLEIQRTEQGDSAMYLCASSPGHYEQYFGPGTRLTVT.

The CDR3 DNA follows: TGTGCCAGCAGGGACATACAACGGAATTCACCCCTCCACTTT. Residues: CASRDIQRNSPLHF. The V call is TRBV6-5, the J call TRBJ1-6; TRBD1 might be the D (5 bases). The V gene lost 6 bases and the J gene lost 7 bases, with 13 bases spanning the gap. Germline V gives CDR1 MNHEY, CDR2 SVGAGI. The CDR3 is 14 amino acids.

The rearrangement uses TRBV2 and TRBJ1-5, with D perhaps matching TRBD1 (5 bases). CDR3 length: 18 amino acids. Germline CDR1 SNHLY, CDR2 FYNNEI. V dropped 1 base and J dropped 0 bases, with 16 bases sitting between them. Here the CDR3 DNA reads TGTGCCAGCAGTGAAGGTGCAGGCAAGACAGATAGCAATCAGCCCCAGCATTTT. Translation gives CASSEGAGKTDSNQPQHF. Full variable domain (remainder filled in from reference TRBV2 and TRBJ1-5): EPEVTQTPSHQVTQMGQEVILRCVPISNHLYFYWYRQILGQKVEFLVSFYNNEISEKSEIFDDQFSVERPDGSNFTLKIRSTKLEDSAMYFCASSEGAGKTDSNQPQHFGDGTRLSIL.

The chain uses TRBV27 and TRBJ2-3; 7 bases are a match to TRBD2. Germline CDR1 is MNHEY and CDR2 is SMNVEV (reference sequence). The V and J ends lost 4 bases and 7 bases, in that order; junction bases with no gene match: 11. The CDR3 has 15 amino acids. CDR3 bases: TGTGCCAGCAGTTGGGGGGGACTACCCGATCATACGCAGTATTTT. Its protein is CASSWGGLPDHTQYF.

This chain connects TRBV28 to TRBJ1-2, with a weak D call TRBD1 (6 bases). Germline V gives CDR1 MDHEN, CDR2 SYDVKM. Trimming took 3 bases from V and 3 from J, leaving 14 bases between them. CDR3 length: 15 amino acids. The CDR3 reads CASSFRDTTYYGYTF. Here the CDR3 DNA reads TGTGCCAGCAGTTTTCGGGACACCACTTACTATGGCTACACCTTC.

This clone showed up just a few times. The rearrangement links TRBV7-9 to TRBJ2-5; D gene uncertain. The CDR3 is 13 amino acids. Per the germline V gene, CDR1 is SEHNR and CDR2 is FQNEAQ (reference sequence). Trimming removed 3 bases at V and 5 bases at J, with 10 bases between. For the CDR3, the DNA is TGTGCCAGCAGCTTTTACTCCCGGGAGACCCAGTACTTC. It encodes CASSFYSRETQYF.

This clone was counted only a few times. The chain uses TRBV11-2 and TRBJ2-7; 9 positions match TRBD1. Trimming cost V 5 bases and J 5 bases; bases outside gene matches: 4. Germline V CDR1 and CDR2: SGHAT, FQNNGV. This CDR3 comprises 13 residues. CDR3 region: CASSNRGLNEQYF. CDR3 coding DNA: TGTGCCAGCAGCAACAGGGGGCTCAACGAGCAGTACTTC.

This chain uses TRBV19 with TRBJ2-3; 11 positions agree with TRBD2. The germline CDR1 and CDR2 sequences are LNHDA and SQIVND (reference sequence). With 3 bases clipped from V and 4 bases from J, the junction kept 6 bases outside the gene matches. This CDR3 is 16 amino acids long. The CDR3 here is CASSILAGGFADTQYF. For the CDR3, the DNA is TGTGCCAGTAGTATCCTAGCGGGAGGATTCGCAGATACGCAGTATTTT.

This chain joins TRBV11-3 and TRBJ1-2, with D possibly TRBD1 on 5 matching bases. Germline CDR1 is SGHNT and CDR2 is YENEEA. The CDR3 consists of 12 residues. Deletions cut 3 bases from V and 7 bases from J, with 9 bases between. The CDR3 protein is CASSFGGTGYTF. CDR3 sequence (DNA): TGTGCCAGCAGCTTCGGGGGGACTGGCTACACCTTC.

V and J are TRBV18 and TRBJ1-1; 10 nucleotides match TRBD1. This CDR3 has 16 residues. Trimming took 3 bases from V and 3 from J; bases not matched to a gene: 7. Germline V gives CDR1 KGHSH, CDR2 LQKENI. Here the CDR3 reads CASSPNDRGRDTEAFF. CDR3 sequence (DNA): TGTGCCAGCTCACCGAACGACAGGGGGCGAGACACTGAAGCTTTCTTT.